The 25 T cell receptor beta chains below come from one sample, sequenced in a study of T cell changes during pregnancy in multiple sclerosis. Method: immunoSEQ multiplex PCR; TCRdb's copy keeps in-frame clones and lacks some. The sample carries tens of thousands of clones, 85% to 95% recorded once. The sample here was CD8+ T cells from peripheral blood mononuclear cells, taken in the first trimester of pregnancy. These receptors were taken from a female donor with multiple sclerosis, enrolled in a pregnancy study.

This chain joins TRBV9 and TRBJ2-6, with D maybe TRBD2 (5 bases). The V gene lost 4 bases and the J gene lost 2 bases, with 13 bases spanning the gap. CDR3 length: 16 amino acids. Germline CDR1 is SGDLS and CDR2 is YYNGEE. In DNA form, the CDR3 reads TGTGCCAGCAGCTTCTCGGGCGGGCCTGGGGCCAACGTCCTGACTTTC. Amino acids: CASSFSGGPGANVLTF.

The V gene is TRBV19, the J gene TRBJ1-5; TRBD1 is a possible D gene (5 bases). The CDR3 runs 14 residues. Germline V gene data show CDR1 as LNHDA and CDR2 as SQIVND (reference sequence). Trimming removed 8 bases at V and 0 bases at J, with 11 bases between. CDR3: CASGGENSNQPQHF. The DNA of the CDR3 is TGTGCCAGTGGGGGGGAGAATAGCAATCAGCCCCAGCATTTT.

This rearrangement joins TRBV9 to TRBJ1-1; D gene uncertain. This CDR3 has 15 amino acids. The V gene lost 2 bases and the J gene lost 3 bases, with 14 bases spanning the gap. Germline CDR1 is SGDLS and CDR2 is YYNGEE. CDR3 sequence: CASSVGADRYTEAFF. CDR3 nucleotides: TGTGCCAGCAGCGTGGGAGCGGATCGATACACTGAAGCTTTCTTT. Full variable domain (outside the CDR3, taken from reference TRBV9 and TRBJ1-1): DSGVTQTPKHLITATGQRVTLRCSPRSGDLSVYWYQQSLDQGLQFLIQYYNGEERAKGNILERFSAQQFPDLHSELNLSSLELGDSALYFCASSVGADRYTEAFFGQGTRLTVV.

The chain joins TRBV29-1 to TRBJ1-1; no definite D call. Trimming pared 7 bases from V and 1 base from J, leaving 10 bases between. Germline V CDR1 and CDR2: SQVTM, ANQGSEA. There are 12 residues in the CDR3. CDR3 sequence (DNA): TGCAGCGGGTATCGGGGGAACACTGAAGCTTTCTTT. Its protein product is CSGYRGNTEAFF.

The rearrangement uses TRBV5-1 and TRBJ2-2; 12 bases are shared with TRBD2. Germline V CDR1 and CDR2: SGHRS, YFSETQ. V was clipped by 3 bases and J by 0 bases; unmatched bases: 9. CDR3 length: 19 amino acids. As DNA, the CDR3 is TGCGCCAGCAGCTCTGTAGGGACTAGCGGGCGTACGAACACCGGGGAGCTGTTTTTT. It is translated as CASSSVGTSGRTNTGELFF.

This clone was found a few times. The rearrangement joins TRBV7-9 to TRBJ2-7; TRBD2 might be the D (6 bases). The CDR3 runs 17 residues. Germline V gene sequence: CDR1 SEHNR, CDR2 FQNEAQ (reference sequence). The germline V and J ends were trimmed by 2 bases and 0 bases, with 17 bases remaining between them. The CDR3 is CASSLSDGGSSSYEQYF. Here the CDR3 DNA reads TGTGCCAGCAGCTTATCCGACGGAGGGTCCAGCTCCTACGAGCAGTACTTC.

This chain uses TRBV7-9 with TRBJ2-6; TRBD1 is a possible D gene (5 bases). Germline V CDR1 and CDR2: SEHNR, FQNEAQ (reference sequence). V was cut by 5 bases and J by 0 bases, with 11 bases left in between. The CDR3 is made up of 16 amino acids. CDR3 in amino acids: CASSQETGSGANVLTF. The CDR3 region has the DNA TGTGCCAGCAGCCAAGAAACAGGCTCTGGGGCCAACGTCCTGACTTTC.

V is TRBV5-4 and J is TRBJ2-7, with 7 bases lining up with TRBD2. This CDR3 has 14 residues. The V gene end was trimmed by 0 bases and the J gene end by 7 bases; junction bases not matched to a gene: 7. Looked up from germline, CDR1 is SGHNT and CDR2 is YYREEE (reference sequence). This CDR3 reads CASSLVGGPKEQYF. In nucleotides, the CDR3 is TGTGCCAGCAGCTTGGTGGGAGGGCCGAAAGAGCAGTACTTC.

With regard to this clone: The same CDR3 also results from other DNA sequences found in this sample. The chain uses TRBV27 and TRBJ2-7; perhaps TRBD2 as D (7 bases). V lost 2 bases and J 1 base, leaving 9 bases between the germline ends. The CDR3 contains 14 residues. Germline values: CDR1 MNHEY, CDR2 SMNVEV (reference sequence). The DNA of the CDR3 is TGTGCCAGCAGTTTAAGGGGGGGGTCCTACGAGCAGTACTTC. It yields the protein CASSLRGGSYEQYF.

The chain carries TRBV15 and TRBJ2-1; D gene uncertain. The CDR3 contains 15 residues. From germline, CDR1 is LNHNV and CDR2 YYDKDF (reference sequence). V was clipped by 3 bases and J by 6 bases, with 15 bases between them. Here the CDR3 reads CATSSDRARGNEQFF. The CDR3 region has the DNA TGTGCCACCAGCAGTGACCGAGCCCGAGGCAATGAGCAGTTCTTC.

The chain recombines TRBV27 with TRBJ1-2; 8 bases agree with TRBD1. From germline, CDR1 is MNHEY and CDR2 SMNVEV (reference sequence). The V gene end was trimmed by 5 bases and the J gene end by 4 bases; junction bases not matched to a gene: 6. The CDR3 sequence is 14 residues long. CDR3 sequence: CASSPGQGLYGYTF. CDR3 nucleotide sequence: TGTGCCAGCAGTCCCGGACAGGGACTCTATGGCTACACCTTC.

V is TRBV25-1 and J is TRBJ2-2; a weak D match, TRBD2 (6 bases). Trimming removed 8 bases from V and 6 bases from J, with 16 bases in between. Germline V gene lookup returns CDR1 MGHDK and CDR2 SYGVNS. This CDR3 region has 14 residues. The CDR3 region has the DNA TGTGCCAGCGGTAACGGAGGGCCACCCGGGGAGCTGTTTTTT. The encoded protein is CASGNGGPPGELFF.

Worth noting for this clone: Distinct nucleotide sequences in the sample also encode this CDR3. The chain links TRBV9 to TRBJ2-7, with D perhaps TRBD1 (6 bases). The germline gives CDR1 SGDLS, CDR2 YYNGEE. CDR3 length: 14 residues. Trimming cost V 0 bases and J 2 bases, with 9 bases left between them. CDR3 protein: CASSVGGGTYEQYF. The CDR3 nucleotides read TGTGCCAGCAGCGTAGGAGGGGGAACCTACGAGCAGTACTTC.

This chain connects TRBV4-2 to TRBJ1-1, with 10 bases matching TRBD1. The length of the CDR3 is 17 residues. The V segment lost 4 bases and the J segment 1 base; nucleotides outside the gene matches: 9. Germline assignment: CDR1 LGHNA and CDR2 YNFKEQ. CDR3 in amino acids: CASSPLRQGAWNTEAFF. CDR3 nucleotide sequence: TGTGCCAGCAGCCCCCTTCGACAGGGGGCCTGGAACACTGAAGCTTTCTTT.

The rearrangement uses TRBV5-1 and TRBJ1-5, with TRBD1 matching 12 bases. The germline V gene has CDR1 SGHRS and CDR2 YFSETQ. V trimming: 0 bases; J trimming: 2 bases; junction bases outside the gene matches: 9. The CDR3 has 19 residues. CDR3 bases: TGCGCCAGCAGCTTGGTTAGGGACAGGGGGCTTGACGGCAATCAGCCCCAGCATTTT. It codes for CASSLVRDRGLDGNQPQHF.

The CDR3 protein is CASMATGGETQYF. The CDR3 DNA follows: TGCGCCAGCATGGCTACAGGCGGAGAGACCCAGTACTTC. The chain joins TRBV10-1 to TRBJ2-5; D might be TRBD1 (5 bases). This CDR3 has 13 residues. CDR1 is WNHNN, CDR2 SYGVQD, per germline (reference sequence). V shed 7 bases and J shed 4 bases, with 13 bases lying between them.

The rearrangement uses TRBV11-2 and TRBJ2-7, with 8 positions matching TRBD1. Losses at the gene ends were 1 base for V and 0 bases for J; bases not matched to a gene: 8. This CDR3 has 17 amino acids. Germline lookup yields CDR1 SGHAT and CDR2 FQNNGV. Here the CDR3 reads CASSLGTEDRVSYEQYF. The CDR3 DNA follows: TGTGCCAGCAGCTTAGGGACGGAGGACAGGGTCTCCTACGAGCAGTACTTC.

The rearrangement uses TRBV7-9 and TRBJ2-5, with TRBD1 as a possible D gene (6 bases). Germline assignment: CDR1 SEHNR and CDR2 FQNEAQ (reference sequence). V shed 4 bases and J shed 2 bases, with 11 bases lying between them. The CDR3 has 14 amino acids. CDR3 nucleotide sequence: TGTGCCAGCAGCTCAATCGGGACACAAGAGACCCAGTACTTC. This codes for CASSSIGTQETQYF.

CDR3 coding DNA: TGTGCCAGCAGCTTGGAACACTTTGAGGGCAGCTCCCATCAGCCCCAGCATTTT. Its translation: CASSLEHFEGSSHQPQHF. The chain links TRBV5-5 to TRBJ1-5; D remains unclear. The CDR3 contains 18 residues. V was shortened by 0 bases and J by 5 bases, with 21 bases between the two germline ends. Germline-derived CDR1 and CDR2 are SGHKS and YYEKEE (reference sequence).

The chain carries TRBV5-4 and TRBJ1-1, with 8 bases aligning to TRBD1. Germline assignment: CDR1 SGHNT and CDR2 YYREEE (reference sequence). The trim removed 5 bases at V and 1 base at J, leaving 7 bases unmatched. The length of the CDR3 is 15 residues. In DNA, the CDR3 is TGTGCCAGCAGAGGACAGGGAGTCAGGAACACTGAAGCTTTCTTT. As protein: CASRGQGVRNTEAFF.

This clone was counted once. This sequence joins TRBV30 and TRBJ2-1; 12 bases map to TRBD2. Unmatched junction bases numbered 8, after V lost 4 bases and J lost 10 bases. Germline V gives CDR1 GTSNPN, CDR2 SVGIG (reference sequence). The CDR3 loop spans 14 amino acids. CDR3 sequence: CAWNPGLAGREQFF. DNA for the CDR3: TGTGCCTGGAATCCGGGACTAGCGGGTAGGGAGCAGTTCTTC. The variable domain in full, completed from reference TRBV30 and TRBJ2-1, reads SQTIHQWPATLVQPVGSPLSLECTVEGTSNPNLYWYRQAAGRGLQLLFYSVGIGQISSEVPQNLSASRPQDRQFILSSKKLLLSDSGFYLCAWNPGLAGREQFFGPGTRLTVL.

The chain uses TRBV4-1 and TRBJ2-1; 10 bases fit TRBD2. Germline V gene lookup returns CDR1 MGHRA and CDR2 YSYEKL. The V gene end was trimmed by 4 bases and the J gene end by 7 bases; junction bases not matched to a gene: 16. The CDR3 runs to 18 residues. In nucleotides, the CDR3 is TGCGCCAGCAGCCGCCTAGATCCGGAAGCGGGGGGGCAGAATGAGCAGTTCTTC. This gives the protein CASSRLDPEAGGQNEQFF.

This clone was recorded only once. The V gene is TRBV15, the J gene TRBJ1-1; perhaps TRBD1 as D (5 bases). The CDR3 runs 14 residues. Trimming took off 0 bases at V and 4 bases at J, with 9 bases between the two ends. Germline assignment: CDR1 LNHNV and CDR2 YYDKDF (reference sequence). The CDR3 sequence: CATSRDRGSTEAFF. The DNA of the CDR3 is TGTGCCACCAGCAGAGATAGGGGTAGCACTGAAGCTTTCTTT. The full variable domain, rest sourced from reference TRBV15 and TRBJ1-1, is DAMVIQNPRYQVTQFGKPVTLSCSQTLNHNVMYWYQQKSSQAPKLLFHYYDKDFNNEADTPDNFQSRRPNTSFCFLDIRSPGLGDTAMYLCATSRDRGSTEAFFGQGTRLTVV.

This chain connects TRBV2 to TRBJ2-3, with 8 positions matching TRBD2. The J segment lost 4 bases and the V segment lost 6 bases, leaving 6 bases of the junction unmatched. The CDR3 totals 14 residues. Looked up from germline, CDR1 is SNHLY and CDR2 is FYNNEI. DNA of the CDR3: TGTGCCAGCAGGCCTAGCGGGCGAGCAGATACGCAGTATTTT. It specifies CASRPSGRADTQYF.

V and J are TRBV5-1 and TRBJ2-6, with 11 nucleotides matching TRBD2. Losses at the gene ends were 2 bases for V and 0 bases for J; bases not matched to a gene: 10. Germline lookup yields CDR1 SGHRS and CDR2 YFSETQ. The CDR3 sequence is 20 residues long. CDR3 residues: CASSFPSGTSGSSGANVLTF. The CDR3 DNA follows: TGCGCCAGCAGCTTCCCAAGTGGGACTAGCGGTAGCTCTGGGGCCAACGTCCTGACTTTC. The variable domain in full, with the rest retrieved from reference TRBV5-1 and TRBJ2-6, is KAGVTQTPRYLIKTRGQQVTLSCSPISGHRSVSWYQQTPGQGLQFLFEYFSETQRNKGNFPGRFSGRQFSNSRSEMNVSTLELGDSALYLCASSFPSGTSGSSGANVLTFGAGSRLTVL.